This T cell receptor beta chain was sequenced during a study of CD8+ T cells in alopecia areata. Study overall: Tofacitinib was taken orally by treated patients, and the dose was 5 to 10 mg twice daily. Tofacitinib administration persisted for 6 to 18 months, succeeded by 6 months off drug.

Study results and limitations: Affected scalp, especially in alopecia totalis/universalis, had a higher clonality than normal scalp did.

On this clone: What it recognizes is unknown. One end of the junction does not line up with germline, which may come from a read error.

Germline V gene data show CDR1 as SGHDT and CDR2 as YYEEEE. The CDR3 is 14 amino acids. Following RNA extraction, reverse transcription yielded cDNA that acted as the sequencing template. The assay was immunoSEQ multiplex PCR, and TCRdb's table has in-frame clones only and misses some. The sample includes around 140,000 clones, about 87% of them seen just once. The sequence came from a human donor with alopecia areata. The input for sequencing was CD8+ T cells sorted from blood, taken at week 0. The chain couples TRBV5-6 to TRBJ1-4; the D is unclear. The CDR3 DNA follows: TGTGCCAGCAGCACCGGGCCAGACCCTTTTCCCCGAAGATTT. This encodes CASSTGPDPFPRRF.